Following are 19 T cell receptor beta chains from one sample sequenced in a study of CXCR3-negative and CXCR3-positive naive CD8 T cells (dated 2019 in TCRdb). The paper as a whole reports these results and caveats: TRB CDR3s from CXCR3-positive naive cells showed higher hydrophobicity (lower Kidera factor 4), lower energy, and higher strength and volume indices than CXCR3-negative naive cells.

These receptors' targets are unknown. The instrument given in TCRdb is NextSeq 550. The Human TCR Profiling Kit (MiLaboratory) was used to make UMI-labeled 5' RACE TRB cDNA libraries. Reprocessed by TCRdb, the reads give a single entry per CDR3 protein sequence, without DNA. The data table for this sample lists around 60,000 distinct CDR3 sequences. Of the sample, 0.8% falls within the top ten clones. Input material: naive CXCR3+ CD8+ T cells from blood. The sample's cell subset or site label, in plain terms: CD45RO-CCR7+CD27+CD95- naive CD8+ T cells expressing CXCR3 (TNR3+). These receptor sequences come from a human donor in good health. Some clones in this sample may be carry-over from other donors' samples.

This chain joins TRBV9 and TRBJ1-1; TCRdb's D call of TRBD1 is untestable without DNA. Germline V gene data show CDR1 as SGDLS and CDR2 as YYNGEE. The CDR3 spans 16 residues. CDR3 sequence reads: CASSYQTGAPNTEAFF.

The chain joins TRBV10-2 to TRBJ1-4; without DNA, the TCRdb call of TRBD1 cannot be checked. From germline, CDR1 is WSHSY and CDR2 SAAADI. The CDR3 totals 13 residues. CDR3 sequence: CATRGQGREKLFF.

The rearrangement uses TRBV15 and TRBJ2-5; TCRdb's assignment of TRBD1 cannot be checked, as there is no DNA. This CDR3 is 17 amino acids long. Germline-derived CDR1 and CDR2 are LNHNV and YYDKDF (reference sequence). This CDR3 reads CATSRVGGRGVQETQYF.

V and J are TRBV5-1 and TRBJ1-1. This CDR3 contains 14 residues. CDR1 is SGHRS and CDR2 is YFSETQ in the germline V gene. The CDR3 region is CASSLVGTWAEAFF.

This CDR3 is CASSFGGTNTGELFF. This chain connects TRBV12-3 or TRBV12-4 to TRBJ2-2; lacking DNA, the TRBD1 call made by TCRdb goes unchecked. The CDR3 is 15 residues long.

The chain is built from TRBV9 and TRBJ1-5; TCRdb selects TRBD1, and the lack of DNA leaves this call unchecked. This CDR3 is built from 14 residues. From germline, CDR1 is SGDLS and CDR2 YYNGEE. CDR3 residues: CASSVTGGDQPQHF.

The genes are TRBV29-1 and TRBJ2-7; TCRdb selects TRBD2, and the lack of DNA leaves this call unchecked. CDR1 and CDR2 from the germline V gene are SQVTM and ANQGSEA. This CDR3 region has 16 residues. The CDR3 sequence is CSVEGTSGRAGDEQYF.

J is TRBJ1-6 and V is TRBV10-3; with no DNA, the TCRdb D assignment of TRBD1 cannot be verified. Per germline, CDR1 ENHRY and CDR2 SYGVKD. This CDR3 has 16 amino acids. This chain's CDR3 is CAISEPGWQEYSPLHF.

The rearrangement joins TRBV6-5 to TRBJ2-3; without DNA, the TCRdb call of TRBD2 cannot be checked. The CDR3 runs 15 residues. Germline values: CDR1 MNHEY, CDR2 SVGAGI. CDR3 sequence: CASSTGLAITDTQYF.

The chain carries TRBV10-3 and TRBJ2-7. CDR1 ENHRY and CDR2 SYGVKD come from the germline V gene. The CDR3 is 13 amino acids. CDR3 in amino acids: CAISADTDREQYF.

The chain is built from TRBV6-5 and TRBJ2-7; the TCRdb call, TRBD2, lacks DNA for checking. Germline V gene lookup returns CDR1 MNHEY and CDR2 SVGAGI. The CDR3 loop spans 15 amino acids. CDR3 protein: CASSYASGGFYEQYF.

The chain joins TRBV20-1 to TRBJ2-3; TCRdb lists TRBD1, though no DNA is available to test this call. The CDR3 extends over 14 amino acids. Germline CDR1 is DFQATT and CDR2 is SNEGSKA (reference sequence). The CDR3: CSAKTGEAPDTQYF.

The rearrangement uses TRBV10-2 and TRBJ1-1. Germline V gives CDR1 WSHSY, CDR2 SAAADI. This CDR3 is built from 13 residues. The CDR3 reads CASSEWVNTEAFF.

This chain uses TRBV5-1 with TRBJ2-7. Germline CDR1 and CDR2: SGHRS and YFSETQ. There are 12 residues in the CDR3. CDR3 loop: CASSLDRPGEYF.

The chain joins TRBV6-6 to TRBJ2-7. Germline CDR1 is MNHNY and CDR2 is SVGAGI (reference sequence). There are 11 residues in the CDR3. CDR3 loop: CTSATAYEQYF.

V gene TRBV7-9 combines with J gene TRBJ2-7; there is no DNA to check the TCRdb D call of TRBD1. Germline loops: CDR1 SEHNR, CDR2 FQNEAQ (reference sequence). The CDR3 covers 16 residues. The CDR3 reads CASSLVRPGPAYEQYF.

The chain is built from TRBV28 and TRBJ2-7. Per germline, CDR1 MDHEN and CDR2 SYDVKM. CDR3 size: 11 residues. The CDR3 region is CASSLPYEQYF.

J is TRBJ2-7 and V is TRBV7-9; TCRdb gives TRBD1 as the D gene, but with no DNA this cannot be confirmed. CDR1 and CDR2 (germline): SEHNR, FQNEAQ (reference sequence). This CDR3 spans 12 amino acids. The CDR3 protein is CASSFGTYEQYF.

V is TRBV6-2 or TRBV6-3 and J is TRBJ2-2; TCRdb lists TRBD1, though no DNA is available to test this call. The CDR3 runs to 12 residues. Germline assignment: CDR1 MNHEY and CDR2 SVGEGT. This CDR3 reads CASSPWLRELFF.